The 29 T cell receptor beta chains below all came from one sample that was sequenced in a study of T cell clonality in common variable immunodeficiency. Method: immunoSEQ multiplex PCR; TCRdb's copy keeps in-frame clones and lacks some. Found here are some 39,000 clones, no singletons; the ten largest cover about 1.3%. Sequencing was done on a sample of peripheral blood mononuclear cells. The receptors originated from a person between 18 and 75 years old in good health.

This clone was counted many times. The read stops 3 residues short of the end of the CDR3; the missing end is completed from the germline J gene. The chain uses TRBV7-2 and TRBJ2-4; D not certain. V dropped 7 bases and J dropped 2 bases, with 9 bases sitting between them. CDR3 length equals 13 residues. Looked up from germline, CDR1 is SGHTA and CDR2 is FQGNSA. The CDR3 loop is CASTSGPKNIQYF. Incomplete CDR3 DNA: TGTGCCAGCACCTCTGGGCCCAAAAACATT.

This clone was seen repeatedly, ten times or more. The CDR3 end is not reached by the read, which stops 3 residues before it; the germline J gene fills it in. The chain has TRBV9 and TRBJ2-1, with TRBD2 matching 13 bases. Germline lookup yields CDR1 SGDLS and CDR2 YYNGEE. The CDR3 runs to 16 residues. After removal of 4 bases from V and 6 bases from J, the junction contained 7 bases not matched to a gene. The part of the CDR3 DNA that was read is TGTGCCAGCAGCTCCCGGGGACTAGCGGGAACCAATGAG. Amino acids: CASSSRGLAGTNE. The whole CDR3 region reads CASSSRGLAGTNEQFF.

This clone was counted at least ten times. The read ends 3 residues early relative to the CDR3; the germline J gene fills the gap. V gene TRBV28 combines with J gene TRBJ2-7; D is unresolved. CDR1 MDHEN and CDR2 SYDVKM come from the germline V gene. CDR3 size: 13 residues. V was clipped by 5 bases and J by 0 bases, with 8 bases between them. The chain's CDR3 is CASSIDSSYEQYF. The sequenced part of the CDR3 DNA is TGTGCCAGCAGTATCGACTCCTCCTACGAG.

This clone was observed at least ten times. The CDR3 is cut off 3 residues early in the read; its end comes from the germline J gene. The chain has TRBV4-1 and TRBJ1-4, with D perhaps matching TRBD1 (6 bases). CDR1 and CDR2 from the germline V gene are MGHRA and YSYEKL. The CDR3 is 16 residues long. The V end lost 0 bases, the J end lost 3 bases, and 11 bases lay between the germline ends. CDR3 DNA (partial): TGCGCCAGCAGCCAAGAAGCGGGGGCGGCTAATGAAAAA. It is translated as CASSQEAGAANEK. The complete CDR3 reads CASSQEAGAANEKLFF.

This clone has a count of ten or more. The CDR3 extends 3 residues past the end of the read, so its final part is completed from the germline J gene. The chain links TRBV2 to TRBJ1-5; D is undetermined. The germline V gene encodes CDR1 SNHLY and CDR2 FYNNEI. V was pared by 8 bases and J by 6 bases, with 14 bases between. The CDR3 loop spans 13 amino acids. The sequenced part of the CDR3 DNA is TGTGCCAGCGAGATATCAGCGGGTCAGCCC. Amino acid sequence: CASEISAGQP. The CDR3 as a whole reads CASEISAGQPQHF.

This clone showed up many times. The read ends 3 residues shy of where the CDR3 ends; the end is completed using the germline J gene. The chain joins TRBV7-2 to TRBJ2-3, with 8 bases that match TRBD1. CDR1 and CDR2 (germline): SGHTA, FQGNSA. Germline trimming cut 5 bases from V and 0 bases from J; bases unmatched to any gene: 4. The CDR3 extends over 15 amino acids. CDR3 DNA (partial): TGTGCCAGCAGCCCCCGGACAGGGAGCACAGATACG. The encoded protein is CASSPRTGSTDT. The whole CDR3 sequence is CASSPRTGSTDTQYF. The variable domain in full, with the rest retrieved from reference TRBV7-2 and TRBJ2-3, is GAGVSQSPSNKVTEKGKDVELRCDPISGHTALYWYRQSLGQGLEFLIYFQGNSAPDKSGLPSDRFSAERTGGSVSTLTIQRTQQEDSAVYLCASSPRTGSTDTQYFGPGTRLTVL.

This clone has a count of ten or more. CDR3 sequence reads: CAWSYRGLTYEQYF. The CDR3 DNA, read in part, is TGTGCCTGGTCATATAGAGGACTGACCTACGAG. This chain connects TRBV30 to TRBJ2-7; a possible D gene is TRBD2 (5 bases). The read terminates 3 residues before the CDR3 end, so the remaining end is supplied by the germline J gene. Germline values: CDR1 GTSNPN, CDR2 SVGIG (reference sequence). Trimming took off 5 bases at V and 2 bases at J, with 16 bases between the two ends. This CDR3 contains 14 residues.

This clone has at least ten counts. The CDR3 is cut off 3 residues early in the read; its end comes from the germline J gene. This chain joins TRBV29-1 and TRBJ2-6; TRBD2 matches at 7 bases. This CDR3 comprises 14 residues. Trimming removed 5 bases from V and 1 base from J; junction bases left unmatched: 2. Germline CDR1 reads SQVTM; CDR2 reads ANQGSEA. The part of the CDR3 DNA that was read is TGCAGCGTTCGGGGGGAATCTGGGGCCAACGTC. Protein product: CSVRGESGANV. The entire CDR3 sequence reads CSVRGESGANVLTF.

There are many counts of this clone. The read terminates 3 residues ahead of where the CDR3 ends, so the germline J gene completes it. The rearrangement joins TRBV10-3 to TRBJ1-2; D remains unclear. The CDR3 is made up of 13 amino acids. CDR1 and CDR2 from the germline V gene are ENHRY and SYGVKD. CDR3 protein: CAISEDRVTGYTF. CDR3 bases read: TGTGCCATCAGTGAGGATAGGGTTACAGGC.

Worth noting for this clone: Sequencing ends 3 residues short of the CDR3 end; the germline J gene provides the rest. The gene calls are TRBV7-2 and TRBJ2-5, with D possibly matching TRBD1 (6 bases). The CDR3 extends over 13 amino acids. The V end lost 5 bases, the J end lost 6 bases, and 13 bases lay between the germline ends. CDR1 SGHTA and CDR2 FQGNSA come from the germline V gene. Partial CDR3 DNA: TGTGCCAGCAGCCTCGGACAGAAGCAGACC. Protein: CASSLGQKQT. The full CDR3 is CASSLGQKQTQYF. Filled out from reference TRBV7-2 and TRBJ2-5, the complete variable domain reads GAGVSQSPSNKVTEKGKDVELRCDPISGHTALYWYRQSLGQGLEFLIYFQGNSAPDKSGLPSDRFSAERTGGSVSTLTIQRTQQEDSAVYLCASSLGQKQTQYFGPGTRLLVL.

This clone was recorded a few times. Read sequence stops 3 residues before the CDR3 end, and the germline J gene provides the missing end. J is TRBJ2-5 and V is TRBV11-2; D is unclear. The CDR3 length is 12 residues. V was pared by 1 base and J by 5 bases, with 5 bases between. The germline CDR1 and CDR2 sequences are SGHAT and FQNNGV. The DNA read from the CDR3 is TGTGCCAGCAGCTTAGTGGGCGAGACC. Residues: CASSLVGET. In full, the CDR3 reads CASSLVGETQYF.

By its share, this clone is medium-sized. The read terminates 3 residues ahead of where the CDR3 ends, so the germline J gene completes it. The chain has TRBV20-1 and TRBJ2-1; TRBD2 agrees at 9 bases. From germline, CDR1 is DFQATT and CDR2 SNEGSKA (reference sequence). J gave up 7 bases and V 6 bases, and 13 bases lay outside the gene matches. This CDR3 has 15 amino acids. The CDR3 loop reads CSAEVATSGLNEQFF. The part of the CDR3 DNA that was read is TGCAGTGCCGAAGTCGCGACTAGCGGCTTAAATGAG.

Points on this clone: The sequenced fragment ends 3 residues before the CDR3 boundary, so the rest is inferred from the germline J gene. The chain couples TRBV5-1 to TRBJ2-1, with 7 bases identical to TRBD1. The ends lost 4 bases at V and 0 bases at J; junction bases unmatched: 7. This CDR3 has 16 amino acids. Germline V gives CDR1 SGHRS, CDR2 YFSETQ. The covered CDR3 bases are TGCGCCAGCAGCGCAGGGGGTGGCGGCTCCTACAATGAG. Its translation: CASSAGGGGSYNE. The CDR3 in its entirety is CASSAGGGGSYNEQFF.

The CDR3 loop is CASRTTGDSPLFF. CDR3 DNA, as far as it was read: TGTGCCAGCAGAACGACAGGGGATTCACCG. V is TRBV7-8 and J is TRBJ2-2, with 8 nucleotides matching TRBD1. The sequenced fragment ends 3 residues before the CDR3 boundary, so the rest is inferred from the germline J gene. The germline gives CDR1 SGHVS, CDR2 FQNEAQ. The CDR3 length is 13 residues.

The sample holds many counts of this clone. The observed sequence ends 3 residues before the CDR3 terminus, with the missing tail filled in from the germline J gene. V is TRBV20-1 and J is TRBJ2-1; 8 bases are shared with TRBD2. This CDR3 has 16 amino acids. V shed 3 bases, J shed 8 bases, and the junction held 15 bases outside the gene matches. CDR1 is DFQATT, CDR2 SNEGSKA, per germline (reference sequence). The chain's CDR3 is CSARGQGSGSRDEQFF. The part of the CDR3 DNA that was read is TGCAGTGCTAGGGGGCAGGGAAGCGGGAGTAGAGATGAG.

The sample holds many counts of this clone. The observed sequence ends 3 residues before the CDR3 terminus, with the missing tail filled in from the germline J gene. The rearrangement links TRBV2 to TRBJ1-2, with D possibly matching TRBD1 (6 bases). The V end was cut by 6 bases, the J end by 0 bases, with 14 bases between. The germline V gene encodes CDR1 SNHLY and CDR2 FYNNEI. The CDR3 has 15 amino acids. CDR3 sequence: CASSPGGGANYGYTF. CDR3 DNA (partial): TGTGCCAGCAGCCCGGGGGGGGGCGCTAACTATGGC.

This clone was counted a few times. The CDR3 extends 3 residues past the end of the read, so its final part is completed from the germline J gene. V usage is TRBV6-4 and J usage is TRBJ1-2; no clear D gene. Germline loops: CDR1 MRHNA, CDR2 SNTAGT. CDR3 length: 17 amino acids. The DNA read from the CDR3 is TGTGCCAGCAGTGACCAGGTGGCGGGCACCAGCTCCTACGAC. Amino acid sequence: CASSDQVAGTSSYD. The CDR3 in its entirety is CASSDQVAGTSSYDYTF.

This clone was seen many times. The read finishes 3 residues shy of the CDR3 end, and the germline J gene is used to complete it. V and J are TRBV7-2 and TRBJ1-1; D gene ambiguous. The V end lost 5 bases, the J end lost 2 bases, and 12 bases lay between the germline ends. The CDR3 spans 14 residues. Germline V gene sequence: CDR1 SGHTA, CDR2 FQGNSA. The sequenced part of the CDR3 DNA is TGTGCCAGCAGCCGCCCGGGTGCAAACACTGAA. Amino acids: CASSRPGANTE. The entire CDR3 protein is CASSRPGANTEAFF.

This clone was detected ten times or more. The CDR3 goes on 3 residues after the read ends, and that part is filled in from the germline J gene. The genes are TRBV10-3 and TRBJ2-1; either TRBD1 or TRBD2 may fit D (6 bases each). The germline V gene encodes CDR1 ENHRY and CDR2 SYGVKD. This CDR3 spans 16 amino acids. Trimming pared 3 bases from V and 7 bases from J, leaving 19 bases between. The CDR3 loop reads CAISDDAGEAFNEQFF. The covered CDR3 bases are TGTGCCATCAGTGACGACGCAGGGGAGGCGTTTAATGAG.

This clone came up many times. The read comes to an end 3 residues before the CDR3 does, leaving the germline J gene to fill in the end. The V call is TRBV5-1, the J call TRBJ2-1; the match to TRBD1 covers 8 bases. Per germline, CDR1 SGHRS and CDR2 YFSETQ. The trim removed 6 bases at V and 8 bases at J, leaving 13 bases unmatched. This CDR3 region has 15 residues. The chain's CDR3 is CASNLGQGVSDEQFF. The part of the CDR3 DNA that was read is TGCGCCAGCAACCTAGGACAGGGTGTTAGCGATGAG.

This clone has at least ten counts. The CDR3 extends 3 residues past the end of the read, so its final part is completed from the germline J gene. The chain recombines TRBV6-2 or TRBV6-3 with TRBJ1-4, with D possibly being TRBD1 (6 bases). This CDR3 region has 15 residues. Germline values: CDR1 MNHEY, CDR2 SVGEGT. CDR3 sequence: CASSSSMGGANVLFF. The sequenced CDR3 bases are TGTGCCAGCAGTTCCTCGATGGGGGGGGCCAACGTA.

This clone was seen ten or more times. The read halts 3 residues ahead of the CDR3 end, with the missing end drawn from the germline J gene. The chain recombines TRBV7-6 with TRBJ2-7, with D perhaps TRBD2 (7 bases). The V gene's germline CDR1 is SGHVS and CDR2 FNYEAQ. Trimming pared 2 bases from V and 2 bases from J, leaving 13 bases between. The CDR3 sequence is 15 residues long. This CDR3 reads CASSLIGGGTYEQYF. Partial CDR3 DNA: TGTGCCAGCAGCTTAATAGGGGGGGGCACCTACGAG. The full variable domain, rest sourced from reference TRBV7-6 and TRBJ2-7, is GAGVSQSPRYKVTKRGQDVALRCDPISGHVSLYWYRQALGQGPEFLTYFNYEAQQDKSGLPNDRFSAERPEGSISTLTIQRTEQRDSAMYRCASSLIGGGTYEQYFGPGTRLTVT.

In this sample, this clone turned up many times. The CDR3 protein is CAWSFPENIQYF. The CDR3 bases that were read are TGTGCCTGGAGTTTCCCAGAAAACATT. The chain is built from TRBV30 and TRBJ2-4; D remains ambiguous. The DNA ends 3 residues before the CDR3 does, and the rest of the CDR3 is filled in from the germline J gene. CDR1 is GTSNPN, CDR2 SVGIG, per germline (reference sequence). Trimming left V 2 bases short and J 5 bases short, with 7 bases between. There are 12 residues in the CDR3.

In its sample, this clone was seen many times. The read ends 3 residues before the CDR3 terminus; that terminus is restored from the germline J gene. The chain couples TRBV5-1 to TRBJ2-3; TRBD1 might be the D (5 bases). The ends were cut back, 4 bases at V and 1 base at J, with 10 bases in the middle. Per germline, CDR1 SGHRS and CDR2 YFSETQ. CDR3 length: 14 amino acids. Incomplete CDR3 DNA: TGCGCCAGCAGCGTCAGGGTTGGCACAGATACG. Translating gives CASSVRVGTDT. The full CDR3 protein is CASSVRVGTDTQYF. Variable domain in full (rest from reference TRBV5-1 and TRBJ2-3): KAGVTQTPRYLIKTRGQQVTLSCSPISGHRSVSWYQQTPGQGLQFLFEYFSETQRNKGNFPGRFSGRQFSNSRSEMNVSTLELGDSALYLCASSVRVGTDTQYFGPGTRLTVL.

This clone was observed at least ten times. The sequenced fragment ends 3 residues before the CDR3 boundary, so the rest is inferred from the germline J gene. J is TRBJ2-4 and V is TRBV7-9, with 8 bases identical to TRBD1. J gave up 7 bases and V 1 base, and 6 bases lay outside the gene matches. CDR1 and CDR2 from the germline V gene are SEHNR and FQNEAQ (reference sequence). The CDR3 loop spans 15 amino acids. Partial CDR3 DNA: TGTGCCAGCAGCTTAGGACTGACAGGGGAGAACATT. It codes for CASSLGLTGENI. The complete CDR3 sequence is CASSLGLTGENIQYF. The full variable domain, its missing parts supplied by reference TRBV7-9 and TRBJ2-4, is DTGVSQNPRHKITKRGQNVTFRCDPISEHNRLYWYRQTLGQGPEFLTYFQNEAQLEKSRLLSDRFSAERPKGSFSTLEIQRTEQGDSAMYLCASSLGLTGENIQYFGAGTRLSVL.

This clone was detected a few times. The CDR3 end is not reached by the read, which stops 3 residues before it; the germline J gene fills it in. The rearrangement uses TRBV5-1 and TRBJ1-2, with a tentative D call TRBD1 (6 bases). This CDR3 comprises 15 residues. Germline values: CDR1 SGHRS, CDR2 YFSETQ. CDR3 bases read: TGCGCCAGCAGCTCCCGGACAGCCGGGGGGGAGACC. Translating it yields CASSSRTAGGET. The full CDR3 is CASSSRTAGGETYTF.

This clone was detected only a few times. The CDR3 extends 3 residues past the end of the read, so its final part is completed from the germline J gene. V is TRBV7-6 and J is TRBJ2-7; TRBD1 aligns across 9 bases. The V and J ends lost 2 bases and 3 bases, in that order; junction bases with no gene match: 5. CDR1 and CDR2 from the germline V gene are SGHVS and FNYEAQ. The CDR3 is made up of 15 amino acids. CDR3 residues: CASSLTAGQGYEQYF. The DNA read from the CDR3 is TGTGCCAGCAGCTTAACCGCGGGACAGGGCTACGAG.

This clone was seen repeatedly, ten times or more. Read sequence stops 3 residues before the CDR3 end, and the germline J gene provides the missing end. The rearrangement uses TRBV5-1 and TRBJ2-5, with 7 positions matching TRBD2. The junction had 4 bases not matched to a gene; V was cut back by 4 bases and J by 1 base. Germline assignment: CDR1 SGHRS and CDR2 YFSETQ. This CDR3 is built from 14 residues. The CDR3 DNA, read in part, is TGCGCCAGCAGCCAGACTAGCCCCCAAGAGACC. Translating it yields CASSQTSPQET. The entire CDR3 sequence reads CASSQTSPQETQYF.

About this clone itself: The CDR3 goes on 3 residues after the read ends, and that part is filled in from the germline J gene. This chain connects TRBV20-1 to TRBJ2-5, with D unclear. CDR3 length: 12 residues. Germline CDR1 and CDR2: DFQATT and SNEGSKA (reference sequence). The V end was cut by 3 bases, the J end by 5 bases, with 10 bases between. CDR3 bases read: TGCAGTGCTAGCCCCGGTGAGGAGACC. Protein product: CSASPGEET. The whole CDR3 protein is CSASPGEETQYF.